This T cell receptor beta chain was sequenced in a study of human T cells and chemical hapten exposure. Study at large: In the approximately 25-week study, patients were dosed weekly with diphenylcyclopropenone on the scalp throughout.

Study-wide points: There were significantly more large CDR3 similarity clusters among expanded TCRs than among controls.

In regard to this clonotype: Antigen: not known.

Indicated time point: patch test 2, 6 weeks after DPC sensitization. Specified treatment: therapeutic diphenylcyclopropenone sensitization with weekly scalp DPC. Blood draws came before every patch-test application. One entry per CDR3 protein, called by TCRdb with MiXCR from the RACE reads. The data show about 26,000 distinct CDR3 sequences, over 8.5% seen once. The germline gives CDR1 SNHLY, CDR2 FYNNEI. This CDR3 has 13 residues. Unmatched junction bases numbered 6, after V lost 6 bases and J lost 8 bases. This specimen was whole blood, taken in connection with sensitization to the hapten diphenylcyclopropenone (DPC). This sequence originates from a man younger than 40 with alopecia areata. Some clones in this sample may be carry-over from other donors' samples. The V and J genes are TRBV2 and TRBJ2-2, with 7 bases aligning to TRBD1. The DNA of the CDR3 is TGTGCCAGCAGGCAGGGGGAAAGGGGGGAGCTGTTTTTT. Protein: CASRQGERGELFF.